One and the same sample provided the 4 T cell receptor beta chains below, sequenced in a study of cytomegalovirus exposure and HLA in healthy donors. Vbeta (60) and Jbeta (13) primers were used in the PCR. Repertoires were generated with immunoSEQ multiplex PCR, while TCRdb's copy carries only in-frame clones and drops some. The repertoire holds about 190,000 clones, 75% to 80% seen once, with roughly 14% in the top ten. The sample was PBMCs. The receptors were sampled from a woman in her twenties or thirties in good health and CMV-seropositive.

The chain couples TRBV28 to TRBJ2-2; 8 bases agree with TRBD1. Losses at the gene ends were 6 bases for V and 1 base for J; bases not matched to a gene: 13. The CDR3 runs 18 residues. Germline V lookup: CDR1 MDHEN, CDR2 SYDVKM. This chain's CDR3 is CASRDRDRSYWNTGELFF. CDR3 in DNA: TGTGCCAGCAGGGATCGGGACAGGTCCTACTGGAACACCGGGGAGCTGTTTTTT.

Comment on this clone: Sequence at one end of the junction differs from germline and may be a read error. The genes are TRBV6-5 and TRBJ1-1, with a tentative D call TRBD1 (5 bases). Germline CDR1 is MNHEY and CDR2 is SVGAGI. The CDR3 is 13 residues long. The CDR3 DNA reads TGTGTCAGCAGTGCCGGGGGTTTCACTGAAGCTTTCTTT. It codes for CVSSAGGFTEAFF.

This rearrangement joins TRBV5-1 to TRBJ2-2, with 8 bases fitting TRBD1. The CDR3 runs 16 residues. The V and J ends lost 3 bases and 7 bases, in that order; junction bases with no gene match: 11. CDR1 SGHRS and CDR2 YFSETQ come from the germline V gene. The CDR3 DNA is TGCGCCAGCAGCTCCGGACAGGGAGCTGGACACGGGGAGCTGTTTTTT. Its protein is CASSSGQGAGHGELFF.

In this sample, this clone turned up a few times. The chain carries TRBV11-2 and TRBJ2-1, with TRBD2 identical over 12 bases. The V and J ends lost 0 bases and 10 bases, in that order; junction bases with no gene match: 7. This CDR3 is 16 amino acids long. Germline loops: CDR1 SGHAT, CDR2 FQNNGV. This CDR3 reads CASSLELAGGLGEQFF. As DNA, the CDR3 is TGTGCCAGCAGCTTAGAACTAGCGGGAGGTTTGGGAGAGCAGTTCTTC.